The clone carrying this T cell receptor (beta chain) was observed a handful of times. Random-hexamer reverse transcription was applied to about 0.5 to 1 ug RNA. MiXCR was run by TCRdb on the immunoSEQ multiplex PCR reads, yielding one entry per CDR3 protein. The repertoire holds roughly 180,000 distinct CDR3 sequences, with just under 95% as singletons. This entry belongs to a study of CD8 T cells in Susac syndrome. The ends lost 3 bases at V and 0 bases at J; junction bases unmatched: 2. The CDR3 has 14 amino acids. Germline loops: CDR1 DFQATT, CDR2 SNEGSKA (reference sequence). The chain couples TRBV20-1 to TRBJ2-1, with 7 bases lining up with TRBD2. Sequenced sample: CD4+ T cells from PBMCs. The sequence derives from a human donor with Susac syndrome. CDR3 nucleotides: TGCAGTGCTAGCGGCGGGAGCTCCTACAATGAGCAGTTCTTC. Amino acid sequence: CSASGGSSYNEQFF.